Below, 27 T cell receptor beta chains from the same sample are listed, as sequenced in a study of human T cells and chemical hapten exposure. The sample's time point: patch test 1, 2 weeks after DPC sensitization. Treatment described: therapeutic diphenylcyclopropenone sensitization with weekly scalp DPC. TCRdb used MiXCR to reprocess the RACE reads, holding one entry per CDR3 protein. The table includes 65,000 to 85,000 distinct CDR3 sequences, approximately 12% detected once. Specimen: whole blood, collected in connection with sensitization to the hapten diphenylcyclopropenone (DPC). Receptors were obtained from a woman aged 60-75 years with alopecia areata. Some clones in this sample may be carry-over from other donors' samples.

The V gene is TRBV29-1, the J gene TRBJ1-2; 10 bases align to TRBD1. Trimming took 7 bases from V and 5 from J; bases not matched to a gene: 10. This CDR3 is 14 amino acids long. Germline V gene lookup returns CDR1 SQVTM and CDR2 ANQGSEA. CDR3 protein: CSGSRDRGGYGYTF. As DNA, the CDR3 is TGCAGCGGGAGCCGGGACAGGGGTGGTTATGGCTACACCTTC.

This clonotype was recorded at least ten times. The chain joins TRBV5-6 to TRBJ1-4; D is undetermined. Germline values: CDR1 SGHDT, CDR2 YYEEEE. The length of the CDR3 is 14 residues. V shed 0 bases and J shed 3 bases, with 6 bases lying between them. In DNA, the CDR3 is TGTGCCAGCAGCTTGGGGCTACCTAATGAAAAACTGTTTTTT. It yields the protein CASSLGLPNEKLFF. Full variable domain (rest looked up from reference TRBV5-6 and TRBJ1-4): DAGVTQSPTHLIKTRGQQVTLRCSPKSGHDTVSWYQQALGQGPQFIFQYYEEEERQRGNFPDRFSGHQFPNYSSELNVNALLLGDSALYLCASSLGLPNEKLFFGSGTQLSVL.

This clonotype showed up many times. The chain links TRBV12-3 or TRBV12-4 to TRBJ2-7; D perhaps matches TRBD1 (6 bases). V was clipped by 3 bases and J by 4 bases, with 13 bases between them. This CDR3 has 14 amino acids. CDR3 amino acids: CASSFGGREYEQYF. The CDR3, as DNA: TGTGCCAGCAGTTTTGGGGGCAGGGAATACGAGCAGTACTTC.

V is TRBV7-9 and J is TRBJ1-3, with D hard to call. Germline V gives CDR1 SEHNR, CDR2 FQNEAQ (reference sequence). V was cut by 9 bases and J by 0 bases, with 3 bases left in between. This CDR3 has 11 residues. The CDR3 spells CASYSGNTIYF. The CDR3, as DNA: TGTGCCAGTTACTCTGGAAACACCATATATTTT.

This clonotype was recorded at least ten times. The genes are TRBV18 and TRBJ2-2; 8 nucleotides agree with TRBD1. Germline trimming cut 3 bases from V and 5 bases from J; bases unmatched to any gene: 5. CDR1 and CDR2 (germline): KGHSH, LQKENI. This CDR3 is 15 amino acids long. CDR3 DNA sequence: TGTGCCAGCTCACCTCAGGGGGCCGGAACCGGGGAGCTGTTTTTT. It encodes CASSPQGAGTGELFF.

In its sample, this clonotype was seen many times. The chain links TRBV2 to TRBJ2-1; weak D call: TRBD1 (6 bases). CDR3 length equals 16 residues. The germline V gene encodes CDR1 SNHLY and CDR2 FYNNEI. Trimming pared 2 bases from V and 3 bases from J, leaving 14 bases between. The CDR3 region is CASSEYRQGFYNEQFF. The CDR3 nucleotides are TGTGCCAGCAGTGAATATCGGCAGGGGTTCTACAATGAGCAGTTCTTC. Looking up the rest from reference TRBV2 and TRBJ2-1 gives the full variable domain: EPEVTQTPSHQVTQMGQEVILRCVPISNHLYFYWYRQILGQKVEFLVSFYNNEISEKSEIFDDQFSVERPDGSNFTLKIRSTKLEDSAMYFCASSEYRQGFYNEQFFGPGTRLTVL.

This chain joins TRBV7-9 and TRBJ1-1; TRBD1 is a possible D gene (6 bases). CDR3 length equals 15 residues. Per germline, CDR1 SEHNR and CDR2 FQNEAQ (reference sequence). V dropped 6 bases and J dropped 4 bases, with 18 bases sitting between them. Written as DNA, the CDR3 is TGTGCCAGCAGGTTATTTGGGGGCGTGGGCACTGAAGCTTTCTTT. Translation: CASRLFGGVGTEAFF.

This clonotype was seen many times. The chain employs TRBV6-1 and TRBJ2-7; the D gene is possibly TRBD2 (6 bases). CDR1 is MNHNS, CDR2 SASEGT, per germline. The V gene lost 7 bases and the J gene lost 3 bases, with 16 bases spanning the gap. The CDR3 runs to 14 residues. The CDR3 nucleotides are TGTGCCAGCATTCTCCGAGGGACTGGCTACGAGCAGTACTTC. This sequence encodes CASILRGTGYEQYF.

This clonotype was seen repeatedly, ten times or more. The rearrangement uses TRBV10-3 and TRBJ1-1; D is possibly TRBD1 (6 bases). The V gene lost 2 bases and the J gene lost 4 bases, with 14 bases spanning the gap. Germline CDR1 reads ENHRY; CDR2 reads SYGVKD. The CDR3 contains 15 residues. The CDR3 nucleotides read TGTGCCATCAGTGAGAAGGACAGCCGTTTCACTGAAGCTTTCTTT. It encodes CAISEKDSRFTEAFF.

This clonotype showed up many times. The genes are TRBV3-1 and TRBJ1-5, with D perhaps TRBD1 (6 bases). V shed 0 bases and J shed 4 bases, with 10 bases lying between them. Germline V CDR1 and CDR2: LGHDT, YNNKEL (reference sequence). The CDR3 spans 15 residues. The CDR3 DNA sequence: TGTGCCAGCAGCCAAGATTGGGGGCCGAATCAGCCCCAGCATTTT. Its translation: CASSQDWGPNQPQHF.

This clonotype was seen ten or more times. This chain uses TRBV6-6 with TRBJ1-1; D is perhaps TRBD1 (5 bases). The CDR3 contains 18 residues. Germline-derived CDR1 and CDR2 are MNHNY and SVGAGI (reference sequence). V dropped 0 bases and J dropped 0 bases, with 17 bases sitting between them. CDR3 sequence reads: CASSYSPVGGYMNTEAFF. Written as DNA, the CDR3 is TGTGCCAGCAGTTACTCGCCTGTTGGGGGTTACATGAACACTGAAGCTTTCTTT.

The V call is TRBV20-1, the J call TRBJ1-3; D gene uncertain. This CDR3 spans 18 amino acids. Deletions cut 2 bases from V and 0 bases from J, with 20 bases between. The V gene's germline CDR1 is DFQATT and CDR2 SNEGSKA (reference sequence). DNA of the CDR3: TGCAGTGCTAGACCGCCGAAGCAGGATTCAAGCTCTGGAAACACCATATATTTT. Translating it yields CSARPPKQDSSSGNTIYF.

This clonotype was found many times. V usage is TRBV4-1 and J usage is TRBJ1-2; TRBD1 agrees at 8 bases. The ends lost 0 bases at V and 5 bases at J; junction bases unmatched: 8. CDR3 size: 16 residues. The germline V gene has CDR1 MGHRA and CDR2 YSYEKL. The CDR3: CASSQDTGGTWYGYTF. The CDR3 DNA reads as TGCGCCAGCAGCCAAGACACAGGGGGGACTTGGTATGGCTACACCTTC.

The rearrangement links TRBV30 to TRBJ1-1, with D possibly matching TRBD1 (5 bases). The V and J ends lost 4 bases and 5 bases respectively, with 14 bases between them. Per the germline V gene, CDR1 is GTSNPN and CDR2 is SVGIG (reference sequence). This CDR3 is built from 13 residues. The CDR3 protein is CAWKWGMRTEAFF. The CDR3 DNA reads TGTGCCTGGAAGTGGGGGATGAGGACTGAAGCTTTCTTT. The full variable domain, rest sourced from reference TRBV30 and TRBJ1-1, is SQTIHQWPATLVQPVGSPLSLECTVEGTSNPNLYWYRQAAGRGLQLLFYSVGIGQISSEVPQNLSASRPQDRQFILSSKKLLLSDSGFYLCAWKWGMRTEAFFGQGTRLTVV.

This clonotype was picked up a small number of times. The chain combines TRBV29-1 with TRBJ2-1, with D maybe TRBD2 (5 bases). CDR3 length: 11 residues. V lost 1 base and J 15 bases, leaving 13 bases between the germline ends. The germline V gene encodes CDR1 SQVTM and CDR2 ANQGSEA. In DNA, the CDR3 is TGCAGCGTTGAAGTCGAGGGAAGACGGTTCTTC. Encoded protein: CSVEVEGRRFF.

This clonotype was seen at least ten times. The gene calls are TRBV20-1 and TRBJ2-2, with TRBD2 matching 8 bases. V lost 5 bases, J lost 5 bases, and 13 bases stayed unmatched. CDR3 length equals 16 residues. Per the germline V gene, CDR1 is DFQATT and CDR2 is SNEGSKA (reference sequence). The CDR3 DNA follows: TGCAGTGCTCCCGATAAGGGGCGCGGGGGGACCGGGGAGCTGTTTTTT. Translating it yields CSAPDKGRGGTGELFF.

This clonotype was picked up many times. V usage is TRBV20-1 and J usage is TRBJ2-3; 14 positions match TRBD2. V dropped 0 bases and J dropped 7; count of bases not matched to a gene: 9. Germline loops: CDR1 DFQATT, CDR2 SNEGSKA (reference sequence). There are 17 residues in the CDR3. The CDR3 DNA reads as TGCAGTGCTAGAGATACCAGGGGGACTAGCGGGGGCCATACGCAGTATTTT. This encodes CSARDTRGTSGGHTQYF.

The V call is TRBV27, the J call TRBJ1-1, with D tentatively TRBD1 (5 bases). Germline CDR1 reads MNHEY; CDR2 reads SMNVEV (reference sequence). The length of the CDR3 is 14 residues. Deletions cut 2 bases from V and 3 bases from J, with 10 bases between. CDR3 sequence (DNA): TGTGCCAGCAGTTTACGGGGCGGCCACACTGAAGCTTTCTTT. It codes for CASSLRGGHTEAFF.

This clonotype was observed many times. The chain is built from TRBV18 and TRBJ1-5, with 11 bases matching TRBD1. Trimming cost V 5 bases and J 6 bases; bases outside gene matches: 6. This CDR3 has 15 residues. Germline-derived CDR1 and CDR2 are KGHSH and LQKENI. The CDR3 protein is CASSEGQGGPQPQHF. CDR3 nucleotides: TGTGCCAGCTCAGAGGGACAGGGGGGTCCTCAGCCCCAGCATTTT.

At least ten counts were recorded for this clonotype. The gene calls are TRBV20-1 and TRBJ2-7, with 13 positions matching TRBD2. V lost 2 bases and J lost 5; bases outside the gene matches: 9. Germline lookup yields CDR1 DFQATT and CDR2 SNEGSKA (reference sequence). This CDR3 is 16 amino acids long. The CDR3 DNA is TGCAGTGCTAGACCCCGCCGGACTAGCGGGGGAGACGAGCAGTACTTC. This gives the protein CSARPRRTSGGDEQYF.

There are many counts of this clonotype. This chain links TRBV29-1 with TRBJ1-2, with TRBD1 matching over 12 bases. J was trimmed by 8 bases and V by 4 bases; bases with no gene match: 5. Per germline, CDR1 SQVTM and CDR2 ANQGSEA. The CDR3 contains 13 residues. For the CDR3, the DNA is TGCAGCGTTGTGGGACAGGGGGCCTCCGGCTACACCTTC. Its protein is CSVVGQGASGYTF.

This clonotype showed up just a few times. The chain recombines TRBV7-9 with TRBJ2-7; D is uncertain. CDR3 length equals 12 residues. CDR1 and CDR2 (germline): SEHNR, FQNEAQ (reference sequence). The ends were cut back, 1 base at V and 5 bases at J, with 6 bases in the middle. The CDR3 DNA follows: TGTGCCAGCAGCTTAGACTACCACGAGCAGTACTTC. Amino acids: CASSLDYHEQYF.

This clonotype was detected only a few times. This rearrangement joins TRBV20-1 to TRBJ2-7; D tentatively fits TRBD1 or TRBD2 (5 bases each). Looked up from germline, CDR1 is DFQATT and CDR2 is SNEGSKA (reference sequence). Trimming removed 0 bases at V and 5 bases at J, with 17 bases between. CDR3 length: 15 amino acids. CDR3 sequence (DNA): TGCAGTGCTAGAGATCTGGGACGAAACCCCCACGAGCAGTACTTC. Its translation is CSARDLGRNPHEQYF.

This clonotype was seen ten or more times. This chain connects TRBV30 to TRBJ2-7; tentatively, D is TRBD2 (5 bases). This CDR3 is 13 amino acids long. Trimming removed 1 base at V and 0 bases at J, with 7 bases between. CDR1 GTSNPN and CDR2 SVGIG come from the germline V gene (reference sequence). The CDR3 here is CAWSGGSSYEQYF. The CDR3 nucleotides are TGTGCCTGGAGTGGAGGGTCCTCCTACGAGCAGTACTTC.

The chain carries TRBV19 and TRBJ2-2, with a weak D call TRBD1 (5 bases). Trimming pared 6 bases from V and 2 bases from J, leaving 10 bases between. The germline V gene has CDR1 LNHDA and CDR2 SQIVND (reference sequence). CDR3 size: 14 residues. The CDR3 protein is CASRQGPNTGELFF. The CDR3 DNA reads TGTGCCAGTAGGCAGGGTCCTAACACCGGGGAGCTGTTTTTT.

In this sample, this clonotype turned up a few times. The DNA for the CDR3 is TGTGCCAGCTGGGGACCGAGAGTGGGGAGCGCCGGGGAGCTGTTTTTT. Protein: CASWGPRVGSAGELFF. The rearrangement links TRBV12-3 or TRBV12-4 to TRBJ2-2; either TRBD1 or TRBD2 may fit D (5 bases each). The CDR3 loop spans 16 amino acids. V lost 8 bases and J lost 6, with 22 bases in between.

The sample holds a few counts of this clonotype. The V call is TRBV7-9, the J call TRBJ1-4, with unresolved D. This CDR3 has 14 residues. V dropped 2 bases and J dropped 5 bases, with 9 bases sitting between them. Per the germline V gene, CDR1 is SEHNR and CDR2 is FQNEAQ (reference sequence). The CDR3 region has the DNA TGTGCCAGCAGCTTACGGACGGAGAATGAAAAACTGTTTTTT. This translates into CASSLRTENEKLFF.